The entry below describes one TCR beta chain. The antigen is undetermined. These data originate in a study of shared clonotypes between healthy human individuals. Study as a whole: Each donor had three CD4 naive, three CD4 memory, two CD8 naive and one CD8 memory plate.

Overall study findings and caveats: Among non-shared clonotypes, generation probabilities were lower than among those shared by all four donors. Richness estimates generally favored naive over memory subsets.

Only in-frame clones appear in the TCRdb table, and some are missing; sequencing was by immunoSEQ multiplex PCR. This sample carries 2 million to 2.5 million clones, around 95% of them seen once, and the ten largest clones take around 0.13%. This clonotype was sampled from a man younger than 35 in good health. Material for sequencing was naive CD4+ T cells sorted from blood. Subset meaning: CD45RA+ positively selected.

DNA for the CDR3: TGTGCCAGCAGCGTAGCCGCGGGGGACAGAGATCAGCCCCAGCATTTT. This gives the protein CASSVAAGDRDQPQHF. This sequence joins TRBV9 and TRBJ1-5, with 7 bases lining up with TRBD1. The CDR3 has 16 amino acids. CDR1 and CDR2 from the germline V gene are SGDLS and YYNGEE. Trimming at V came to 0 bases and at J to 5 bases, leaving 8 bases not matched to a gene.